Listed below are T cell receptor beta chains from one sample, sequenced in a study of blood T cell repertoires in COVID-19. Assay used: immunoSEQ multiplex PCR; TCRdb lists only in-frame clones, some missing. The sample consists of roughly 100,000 clones, 92% of them appearing once. Material for sequencing was peripheral blood. The receptor source for this set is a woman in her forties or fifties with COVID-19, enrolled during active disease. The CDR3 runs from the conserved cysteine through the conserved F or W. The D gene is left open where the match is weak. Only part of the rows carry a size: once, few, many, or a class if the clone is expanded.

>.|.|TRBJ2-2|TRBV11-3
CASSFQQGLGELFF
TGTGCCAGCAGCTTCCAACAGGGTCTAGGGGAGCTGTTTTTT
>.|TRBD1|TRBJ1-1|TRBV19
CASSPRQGGNTEAFF
TGTGCCAGTAGTCCCCGACAGGGCGGTAACACTGAAGCTTTCTTT
>.|TRBD1|TRBJ1-2|TRBV7-9
CASSSPPDRERGYTF
TGTGCCAGCAGCTCCCCGCCCGACAGGGAACGGGGCTACACCTTC
>.|TRBD1|TRBJ1-1|TRBV18
CASSPQTGITEAFF
TGTGCCAGCTCACCCCAGACAGGGATTACTGAAGCTTTCTTT
>.|TRBD1|TRBJ1-2|TRBV19
CASREPDRGHGYTF
TGTGCCAGTAGAGAACCTGACAGGGGGCATGGCTACACCTTC
>.|.|TRBJ1-5|TRBV10-2
CASTQGSTGNQPQHF
TGCGCCAGCACCCAGGGGAGCACGGGCAATCAGCCCCAGCATTTT
>.|.|TRBJ1-2|TRBV10-3
CAITPQIHYGYTF
TGTGCCATCACCCCACAGATACACTATGGCTACACCTTC
>.|.|TRBJ1-2|TRBV3-1/TRBV3-2
CASSQETVYGYTF
TGTGCCAGCAGCCAAGAGACTGTCTATGGCTACACCTTC
>.|.|TRBJ1-2|TRBV7-8
CASSFALSSPYGYTF
TGTGCCAGCAGCTTTGCCCTATCCTCACCCTATGGCTACACCTTC
>few|TRBD2|TRBJ2-3|TRBV4-3
CASSQDASLGGSDDTQYF
TGCGCCAGCAGCCAAGATGCGTCGTTGGGGGGGTCGGATGATACGCAGTATTTT
>.|TRBD1|TRBJ1-1|TRBV5-1
CASSYTGGLMNTEAFF
TGCGCCAGCAGCTATACAGGGGGCTTAATGAACACTGAAGCTTTCTTT
>.|.|TRBJ1-5|TRBV9
CASSATNSGQPQHF
TGTGCCAGCAGCGCGACAAATTCGGGACAGCCCCAGCATTTT
>.|.|TRBJ1-5|TRBV28
CASSPVNQPQHF
TGTGCCAGCAGCCCTGTCAATCAGCCCCAGCATTTT
>few|TRBD1|TRBJ1-2|TRBV10-2
CASSGSSRGTGPDSYGYTF
TGCGCCAGCAGTGGGTCCTCAAGAGGGACAGGCCCGGATTCCTATGGCTACACCTTC
>.|TRBD2|TRBJ2-3|TRBV29-1
CSVKGLAGVDTQYF
TGCAGCGTTAAGGGACTAGCGGGGGTAGATACGCAGTATTTT
>.|.|TRBJ1-1|TRBV2
CASRGREQAFF
TGTGCCAGCAGGGGACGGGAGCAAGCTTTCTTT
>.|.|TRBJ1-1|TRBV5-1
CASSFSGGLSMNTEAFF
TGCGCCAGCAGCTTTTCGGGGGGACTGTCCATGAACACTGAAGCTTTCTTT
>.|TRBD1|TRBJ2-3|TRBV29-1
CSVTGGTDTQYF
TGCAGCGTGACAGGGGGCACAGATACGCAGTATTTT
>.|TRBD1|TRBJ2-2|TRBV7-6
CASSRGTGRTGELFF
TGTGCCAGCAGCCGAGGGACAGGGCGAACCGGGGAGCTGTTTTTT
>.|TRBD2|TRBJ2-7|TRBV10-3
CAISESESLAGDPYEQYF
TGTGCCATCAGTGAGTCTGAGAGCTTAGCGGGGGATCCCTACGAGCAGTACTTC
>.|.|TRBJ1-3|TRBV21-1
CASSKRQGTSGNTIYF
TGTGCCAGCAGCAAAAGACAGGGAACCTCTGGAAACACCATATATTTT
>.|TRBD2|TRBJ2-7|TRBV5-4
CASNLAGGPVYEQYF
TGTGCCAGCAACCTAGCGGGGGGGCCGGTTTACGAGCAGTACTTC
>.|.|TRBJ2-3|TRBV9
CASSVSTSGTDTQYF
TGTGCCAGCAGCGTAAGCACTAGTGGCACAGATACGCAGTATTTT
>.|TRBD1|TRBJ1-5|TRBV19
CASSFDRVNQPQHF
TGTGCCAGTAGTTTCGACAGGGTTAATCAGCCCCAGCATTTT
>.|TRBD2|TRBJ2-5|TRBV2
CASSGGPGGETQYF
TGTGCCAGCAGTGGAGGGCCGGGGGGAGAGACCCAGTACTTC
>.|.|TRBJ1-5|TRBV19
CATHREGVGNQPQHF
TGTGCCACCCACAGGGAAGGTGTAGGCAATCAGCCCCAGCATTTT
>.|.|TRBJ1-3|TRBV2
CASSEAGGISGNTIYF
TGTGCCAGCAGTGAAGCCGGGGGGATCTCTGGAAACACCATATATTTT
>.|TRBD1|TRBJ1-3|TRBV15
CATSSLGGQGINSGNTIYF
TGTGCCACCAGCAGCCTCGGAGGACAGGGGATTAATAGTGGAAACACCATATATTTT
>.|.|TRBJ1-2|TRBV6-2/TRBV6-3
CASSTEGYGYTF
TGTGCCAGCAGTACAGAGGGCTATGGCTACACCTTC
>.|.|TRBJ1-1|TRBV4-1
CASSQDDTGDNEAFF
TGCGCCAGCAGCCAAGACGACACAGGCGACAACGAAGCTTTCTTT
>.|TRBD2|TRBJ2-1|TRBV6-1
CASSEFSGGISYNEQFF
TGTGCCAGCAGTGAGTTTAGCGGGGGGATCTCCTACAATGAGCAGTTCTTC
>.|TRBD1|TRBJ2-7|TRBV4-1
CASSQGTGWTYEQYF
TGCGCCAGCAGCCAAGGGACAGGGTGGACCTACGAGCAGTACTTC
>.|.|TRBJ1-1|TRBV11-3
CASSLDGGMNTEAFF
TGTGCCAGCAGCCTGGACGGGGGAATGAACACTGAAGCTTTCTTT
>.|TRBD1|TRBJ2-7|TRBV4-3
CASSQNTGGYEQYF
TGCGCCAGCAGCCAAAACACAGGGGGCTACGAGCAGTACTTC
>.|.|TRBJ1-1|TRBV7-3
CASSLTGATEAFF
TGTGCCAGCAGCTTAACTGGGGCCACTGAAGCTTTCTTT
>.|TRBD1|TRBJ1-2|TRBV5-1
CASSSRQGNNYGYTF
TGCGCCAGCAGCTCCCGACAGGGAAATAACTATGGCTACACCTTC
>.|.|TRBJ1-2|TRBV5-4
CASSFASGKNGYTF
TGTGCCAGCAGCTTTGCCTCGGGTAAAAATGGCTACACCTTC
>.|TRBD2|TRBJ2-3|TRBV13
CASSPWASGGAFDTQYF
TGTGCCAGCAGCCCCTGGGCGAGCGGGGGGGCATTCGATACGCAGTATTTT
>once|.|TRBJ2-5|TRBV12-3/TRBV12-4
CASSLRGRETQYF
TGTGCCAGCAGTTTGCGAGGTCGGGAGACCCAGTACTTC
>.|.|TRBJ1-3|TRBV6-2/TRBV6-3
CASSSGDSGNTIYF
TGTGCCAGCAGTTCCGGAGACAGCGGAAACACCATATATTTT
>.|TRBD1|TRBJ1-1|TRBV5-4
CASSPGQGRGMNTEAFF
TGTGCCAGCAGCCCCGGACAGGGTAGAGGCATGAACACTGAAGCTTTCTTT
>once|.|TRBJ1-1|TRBV11-2
CASSPSTANTEAFF
TGTGCCAGCAGCCCCTCGACAGCTAACACTGAAGCTTTCTTT
>.|.|TRBJ2-3|TRBV6-2/TRBV6-3
CASSYIGANTDTQYF
TGTGCCAGCAGTTACATAGGGGCCAACACAGATACGCAGTATTTT
>.|.|TRBJ2-4|TRBV25-1
CARRREAVSKNIQYF
TGTGCCAGGAGAAGGGAAGCGGTGTCCAAAAACATTCAGTACTTC
>.|.|TRBJ1-2|TRBV18
CASSRTGDDGYTF
TGTGCCAGCTCAAGAACAGGAGATGATGGCTACACCTTC
>.|TRBD1|TRBJ1-1|TRBV30
CAWSPGTVAFF
TGTGCCTGGAGTCCTGGGACAGTAGCTTTCTTT
>.|TRBD1|TRBJ2-5|TRBV12-5
CASGTGTGRQETQYF
TGTGCTAGTGGTACCGGGACAGGGAGGCAAGAGACCCAGTACTTC